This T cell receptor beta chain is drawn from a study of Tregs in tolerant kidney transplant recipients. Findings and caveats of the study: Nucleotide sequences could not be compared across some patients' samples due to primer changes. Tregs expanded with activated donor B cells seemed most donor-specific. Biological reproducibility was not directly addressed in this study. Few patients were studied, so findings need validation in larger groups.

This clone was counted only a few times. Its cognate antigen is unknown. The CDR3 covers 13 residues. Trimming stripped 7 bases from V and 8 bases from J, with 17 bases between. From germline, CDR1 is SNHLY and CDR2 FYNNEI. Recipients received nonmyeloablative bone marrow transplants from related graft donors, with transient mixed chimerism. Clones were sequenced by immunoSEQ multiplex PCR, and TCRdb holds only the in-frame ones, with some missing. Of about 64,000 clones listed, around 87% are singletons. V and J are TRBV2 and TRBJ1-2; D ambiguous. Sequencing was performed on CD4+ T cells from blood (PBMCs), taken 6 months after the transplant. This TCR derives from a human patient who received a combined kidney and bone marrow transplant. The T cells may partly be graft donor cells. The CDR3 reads CASTRVRGFGYTF. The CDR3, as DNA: TGTGCCAGCACGAGGGTACGGGGATTCGGCTACACCTTC. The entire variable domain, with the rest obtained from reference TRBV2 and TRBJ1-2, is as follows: EPEVTQTPSHQVTQMGQEVILRCVPISNHLYFYWYRQILGQKVEFLVSFYNNEISEKSEIFDDQFSVERPDGSNFTLKIRSTKLEDSAMYFCASTRVRGFGYTFGSGTRLTVV.